This T cell receptor beta chain was documented in a study of cytomegalovirus exposure and HLA in healthy donors. Overall study findings and caveats: Most TCR sequences were seen very rarely across donors, but some public TCRs occurred in many.

Germline CDR1 MDHEN, CDR2 SYDVKM. The length of the CDR3 is 16 residues. The V end was cut by 5 bases, the J end by 0 bases, with 14 bases between. This clone was counted once. The antigen is unknown. Profiled with immunoSEQ multiplex PCR; TCRdb holds only in-frame clones, not every one. Found here are around 350,000 clones, just over 85% of them singletons; the top ten hold around 0.8%. Sequencing used PBMCs. V and J are TRBV28 and TRBJ1-3, with D perhaps matching TRBD1 (5 bases). This TCR came from a woman aged 18-29 years in good health and CMV-seronegative. The CDR3 DNA follows: TGTGCCAGCAGTATCGGGGGGATTAGCTCTGGAAACACCATATATTTT. Protein: CASSIGGISSGNTIYF.